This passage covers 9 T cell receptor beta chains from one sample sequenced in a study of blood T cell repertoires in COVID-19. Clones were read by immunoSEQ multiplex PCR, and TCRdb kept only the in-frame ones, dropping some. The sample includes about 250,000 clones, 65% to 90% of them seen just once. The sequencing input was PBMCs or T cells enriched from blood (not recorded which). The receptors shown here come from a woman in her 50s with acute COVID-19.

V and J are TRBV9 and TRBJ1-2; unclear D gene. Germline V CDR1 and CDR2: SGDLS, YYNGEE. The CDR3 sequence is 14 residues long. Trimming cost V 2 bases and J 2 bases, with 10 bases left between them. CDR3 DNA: TGTGCCAGCAGCGTTAGCCCCACCAACTATGGCTACACCTTC. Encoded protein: CASSVSPTNYGYTF.

CDR3 loop: CASSLLTGEGYTF. In DNA, the CDR3 is TGTGCCAGCAGCCTCCTGACAGGGGAAGGCTACACCTTC. The chain combines TRBV3-1 (or the pseudogene TRBV3-2) with TRBJ1-2; 8 bases line up with TRBD1. The germline V gene encodes CDR1 LGHDT and CDR2 YNNKEL (reference sequence). V lost 4 bases and J lost 8; bases outside the gene matches: 6. This CDR3 has 13 residues.

The CDR3, as DNA: TGTGCCAGCAGTTACTCGACAGGGAGCGAGCAGTACTTC. It yields the protein CASSYSTGSEQYF. This chain joins TRBV6-2 or TRBV6-3 and TRBJ2-7; 7 bases line up with TRBD1. Germline CDR1 MNHEY, CDR2 SVGEGT. The CDR3 covers 13 residues. Trimming took 0 bases from V and 6 from J; bases not matched to a gene: 2.

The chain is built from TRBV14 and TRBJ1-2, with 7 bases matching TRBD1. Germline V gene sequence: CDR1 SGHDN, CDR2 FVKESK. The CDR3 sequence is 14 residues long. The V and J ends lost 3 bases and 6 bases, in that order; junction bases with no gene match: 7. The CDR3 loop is CASSHFDRAHGYTF. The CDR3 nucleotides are TGTGCCAGCAGCCACTTTGACAGGGCTCATGGCTACACCTTC.

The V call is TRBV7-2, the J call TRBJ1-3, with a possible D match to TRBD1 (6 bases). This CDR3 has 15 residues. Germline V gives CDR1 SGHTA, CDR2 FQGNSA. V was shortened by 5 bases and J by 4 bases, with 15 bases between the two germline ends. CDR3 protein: CASSPWGGAGNTIYF. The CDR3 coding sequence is TGTGCCAGCAGCCCATGGGGGGGCGCCGGAAACACCATATATTTT.

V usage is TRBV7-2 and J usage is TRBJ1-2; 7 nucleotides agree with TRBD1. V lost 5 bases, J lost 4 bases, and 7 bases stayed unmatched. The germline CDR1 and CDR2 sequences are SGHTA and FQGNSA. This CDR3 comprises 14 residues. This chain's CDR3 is CASSVTGTLYGYTF. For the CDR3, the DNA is TGTGCCAGCAGCGTGACAGGGACTCTCTATGGCTACACCTTC.

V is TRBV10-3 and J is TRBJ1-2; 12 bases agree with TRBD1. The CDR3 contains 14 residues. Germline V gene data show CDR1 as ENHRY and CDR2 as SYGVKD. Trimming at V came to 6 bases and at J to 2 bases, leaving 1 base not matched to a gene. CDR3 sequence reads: CAIRGQGANYGYTF. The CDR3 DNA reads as TGTGCCATCAGGGGACAGGGGGCAAACTATGGCTACACCTTC.

The CDR3 region has the DNA TGTGCCAGCAGTGAGGGACAGGTGGGCAATCAGCCCCAGCATTTT. Encoded protein: CASSEGQVGNQPQHF. The chain couples TRBV2 to TRBJ1-5; 8 nucleotides match TRBD1. Germline V gene data show CDR1 as SNHLY and CDR2 as FYNNEI. The CDR3 extends over 15 amino acids. The V gene end was trimmed by 3 bases and the J gene end by 2 bases; junction bases not matched to a gene: 3. Full variable domain (remainder filled in from reference TRBV2 and TRBJ1-5): EPEVTQTPSHQVTQMGQEVILRCVPISNHLYFYWYRQILGQKVEFLVSFYNNEISEKSEIFDDQFSVERPDGSNFTLKIRSTKLEDSAMYFCASSEGQVGNQPQHFGDGTRLSIL.

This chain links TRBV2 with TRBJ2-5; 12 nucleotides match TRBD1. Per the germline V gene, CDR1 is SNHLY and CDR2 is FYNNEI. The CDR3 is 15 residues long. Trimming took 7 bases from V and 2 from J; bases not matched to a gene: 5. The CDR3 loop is CASMRDRGRQETQYF. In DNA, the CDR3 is TGTGCCAGCATGCGGGACAGGGGGCGGCAAGAGACCCAGTACTTC.